The rows below give T cell receptor beta chains drawn from one sample of a study of blood T cell repertoires in COVID-19. The method was immunoSEQ multiplex PCR; TCRdb's version includes in-frame clones alone and lacks a portion of them. The sample shows under 85,000 clones, roughly four fifths of them seen only once. Sequencing was performed on peripheral blood. Source of these receptors: a human donor in a cohort sampled during active COVID-19. CDR3s include the opening cysteine and the closing phenylalanine or tryptophan. The order of the fields is V gene, J gene, clone size, CDR3 protein. Clone size is not always given. Where it is, it says once, few, many or a class for expanded clones.

V gene: TRBV3-1/TRBV3-2
J gene: TRBJ2-5
clone size: NA
CDR3 protein: CASSQIQGLETQYF

V gene: TRBV7-2
J gene: TRBJ2-2
clone size: NA
CDR3 protein: CASSFGTRNTGELFF

V gene: TRBV7-9
J gene: TRBJ1-2
clone size: NA
CDR3 protein: CASSLVTGGGYTF

V gene: TRBV18
J gene: TRBJ1-3
clone size: NA
CDR3 protein: CASSAFKGARNTIYF

V gene: TRBV9
J gene: TRBJ2-3
clone size: NA
CDR3 protein: CASSVETGWTDTQYF

V gene: TRBV19
J gene: TRBJ2-7
clone size: NA
CDR3 protein: CASSEGQLTEQYF

V gene: TRBV11-2
J gene: TRBJ2-1
clone size: NA
CDR3 protein: CASSLVWTGLYNEQFF

V gene: TRBV28
J gene: TRBJ1-6
clone size: NA
CDR3 protein: CASSPNRPPLHF

V gene: TRBV7-9
J gene: TRBJ1-4
clone size: NA
CDR3 protein: CASSRRGQSNEKLFF

V gene: TRBV7-9
J gene: TRBJ1-6
clone size: NA
CDR3 protein: CASSFQAGSPLHF

V gene: TRBV19
J gene: TRBJ1-2
clone size: NA
CDR3 protein: CASSIVGQGVRYGYTF

V gene: TRBV20-1
J gene: TRBJ2-7
clone size: NA
CDR3 protein: CSASTGTSYEQYF

V gene: TRBV5-1
J gene: TRBJ2-7
clone size: NA
CDR3 protein: CASSLDGTGIYEQYF

V gene: TRBV5-1
J gene: TRBJ2-1
clone size: many
CDR3 protein: CASSYVGAGGSEQFF

V gene: TRBV28
J gene: TRBJ1-1
clone size: NA
CDR3 protein: CASSRGGPPKAFF

V gene: TRBV28
J gene: TRBJ1-5
clone size: NA
CDR3 protein: CASSWGGDNQPQHF

V gene: TRBV2
J gene: TRBJ1-3
clone size: NA
CDR3 protein: CASTTGAGNTIYF

V gene: TRBV5-1
J gene: TRBJ1-6
clone size: few
CDR3 protein: CASSLAEESPLHF

V gene: TRBV27
J gene: TRBJ2-2
clone size: NA
CDR3 protein: CASSRGQGFSYGELFF

V gene: TRBV2
J gene: TRBJ1-1
clone size: NA
CDR3 protein: CASSEWRKNTEAFF

V gene: TRBV7-9
J gene: TRBJ2-7
clone size: NA
CDR3 protein: CASSLGQGEYEQYF

V gene: TRBV24-1
J gene: TRBJ2-3
clone size: NA
CDR3 protein: CATAGQGRTDTQYF

V gene: TRBV5-1
J gene: TRBJ2-3
clone size: NA
CDR3 protein: CASSFGAERYF

V gene: TRBV2
J gene: TRBJ2-5
clone size: NA
CDR3 protein: CASSGGQGRETQYF

V gene: TRBV5-1
J gene: TRBJ1-1
clone size: NA
CDR3 protein: CASSVTVNTEAFF

V gene: TRBV24-1
J gene: TRBJ1-5
clone size: NA
CDR3 protein: CATSYRGYQPQHF

V gene: TRBV7-2
J gene: TRBJ2-1
clone size: NA
CDR3 protein: CASRVSGGGYNEQFF

V gene: TRBV27
J gene: TRBJ1-2
clone size: NA
CDR3 protein: CASSPLLEIRGRAGYTF

V gene: TRBV7-2
J gene: TRBJ2-7
clone size: NA
CDR3 protein: CASSPAAPGQTLGGQYF

V gene: TRBV6-5
J gene: TRBJ2-1
clone size: once
CDR3 protein: CASSYGTGYYNEQFF

V gene: TRBV7-9
J gene: TRBJ2-5
clone size: NA
CDR3 protein: CASSSTSGVETQYF

V gene: TRBV7-2
J gene: TRBJ1-5
clone size: NA
CDR3 protein: CASSSSGVHQPQHF

V gene: TRBV10-3
J gene: TRBJ1-5
clone size: many
CDR3 protein: CAISETGDSAPQHF

V gene: TRBV27
J gene: TRBJ1-4
clone size: few
CDR3 protein: CASSRGGYEKLFF

V gene: TRBV2
J gene: TRBJ2-7
clone size: NA
CDR3 protein: CARQDRLTYEQYF

V gene: TRBV29-1
J gene: TRBJ2-3
clone size: NA
CDR3 protein: CSVRPGGAADTQYF

V gene: TRBV27
J gene: TRBJ2-7
clone size: NA
CDR3 protein: CASNPAPGFSEQYF

V gene: TRBV7-8
J gene: TRBJ2-1
clone size: NA
CDR3 protein: CASSLMTSENNEQFF

V gene: TRBV30
J gene: TRBJ2-7
clone size: NA
CDR3 protein: CAWNPGTSREQYF

V gene: TRBV28
J gene: TRBJ1-1
clone size: NA
CDR3 protein: CASQPPGGSHTEAFF

V gene: TRBV4-2
J gene: TRBJ2-3
clone size: NA
CDR3 protein: CASSQGGGTDTQYF

V gene: TRBV7-9
J gene: TRBJ2-7
clone size: once
CDR3 protein: CASSNTGAYEQYF

V gene: TRBV23-1
J gene: TRBJ2-7
clone size: NA
CDR3 protein: CASSQFRGEQYF

V gene: TRBV15
J gene: TRBJ1-5
clone size: NA
CDR3 protein: CATSGVQDNQPQHF